The source of this T cell receptor (beta chain) is a study of blood T cell repertoires in COVID-19. Study-wide background: COVID-19 samples from acute and convalescent phases originated in the United States, Italy and Spain. PBMCs, B-cell-depleted T cells, or T cells provided the cDNA or gDNA that made up the material.

Looked up from germline, CDR1 is GTSNPN and CDR2 is SVGIG (reference sequence). After removal of 6 bases from V and 6 bases from J, the junction contained 13 bases not matched to a gene. The CDR3 sequence is 14 residues long. Per the original methods: Using reference gene primer amplification, nucleated cell counts were estimated. Libraries were prepared by immunoSEQ multiplex PCR; TCRdb keeps only in-frame clonotypes and omits some of them. V, J and clone size are those of that table, while D and trimming were read from the DNA. The repertoire includes about 160,000 clones, 82% of them detected once, and 20% to 25% sits in the top ten.

The V and J genes are TRBV30 and TRBJ2-7; 8 bases align to TRBD1. The sequence derives from a woman older than 75 with acute or convalescent COVID-19. Material: peripheral blood. The CDR3 region has the DNA TGTGCCTGCGGGACCCGGACAGGGTTGGCCGAGCAGTACTTC. This translates into CACGTRTGLAEQYF.